Detailed here is one T cell receptor (beta chain). Its specificity is not known. Generated by immunoSEQ multiplex PCR, the TCRdb table keeps only in-frame clones and is missing some. This table holds under 200,000 clones, around 96% found once. These data belong to a study of cytomegalovirus exposure and HLA in healthy donors. The 120-subject validation cohort, separate from the approximately 670-subject first cohort, included the donors. Study conclusions and caveats: Reported results showed that the classifier diagnosed cytomegalovirus status with high specificity and sensitivity. First-cohort TCR clusters tended to co-occur in the roughly 120 validation repertoires, a later analysis found. Listed as cytomegalovirus-associated were over 150 TCR beta chains.

The sequencing input was PBMCs. The clonotype originates from a woman younger than 35 in good health and CMV-seronegative.

This CDR3 reads CASSVGGSSYEQYF. In DNA, the CDR3 is TGTGCCAGCAGTGTCGGGGGTTCCTCCTACGAGCAGTACTTC. The chain employs TRBV2 and TRBJ2-7; TRBD2 might be the D (6 bases). The CDR3 totals 14 residues. CDR1 SNHLY and CDR2 FYNNEI come from the germline V gene. V was trimmed by 4 bases and J by 0 bases, leaving 10 bases between them.